Each of the 11 T cell receptor beta chains below was sequenced from the same sample in a study of cytomegalovirus exposure and HLA in healthy donors. TCRdb keeps only in-frame clones here, not all; method: immunoSEQ multiplex PCR. The sample yields fewer than 200,000 clones, about 90% seen once. Material: PBMCs. The receptors here all came from a young woman in good health and CMV-seropositive.

This clone appeared once. This CDR3 is also generated by other DNA sequences in the sample. The chain has TRBV7-2 and TRBJ2-7; no reliable D call. There are 11 residues in the CDR3. V was shortened by 5 bases and J by 3 bases, with 5 bases between the two germline ends. Germline CDR1 SGHTA, CDR2 FQGNSA. The CDR3 DNA is TGTGCCAGCAGCCTAAGCTACGAGCAGTACTTC. This sequence encodes CASSLSYEQYF.

The genes are TRBV19 and TRBJ1-3; D gene ambiguous. From germline, CDR1 is LNHDA and CDR2 SQIVND (reference sequence). The CDR3 runs 15 residues. Between the trimmed V and J ends, which lost 6 bases and 0 bases, there was a span of 12 bases. CDR3 region: CASSHRTISGNTIYF. CDR3 DNA: TGTGCCAGTAGCCACCGTACTATCTCTGGAAACACCATATATTTT.

The gene calls are TRBV7-3 and TRBJ2-3; 14 nucleotides agree with TRBD2. CDR1 and CDR2 (germline): SGHTA, FQGTGA. CDR3 size: 18 residues. J lost 4 bases, V lost 4 bases, and 10 bases had no gene match. The CDR3 loop reads CASSSGLAGVGRSDTQYF. DNA for the CDR3: TGTGCCAGCAGCTCGGGACTAGCGGGAGTTGGCCGGTCAGATACGCAGTATTTT. The full variable domain, its missing parts supplied by reference TRBV7-3 and TRBJ2-3, is GAGVSQTPSNKVTEKGKYVELRCDPISGHTALYWYRQSLGQGPEFLIYFQGTGAADDSGLPNDRFFAVRPEGSVSTLKIQRTERGDSAVYLCASSSGLAGVGRSDTQYFGPGTRLTVL.

V gene TRBV5-1 combines with J gene TRBJ1-5, with a possible D match to TRBD1 (5 bases). This CDR3 comprises 14 residues. The germline V gene encodes CDR1 SGHRS and CDR2 YFSETQ. Trimming removed 2 bases from V and 4 bases from J, with 10 bases in between. Here the CDR3 DNA reads TGCGCCAGCAGCTTAGGGGATGCAAATCAGCCCCAGCATTTT. Residues: CASSLGDANQPQHF.

The gene calls are TRBV27 and TRBJ1-5; no definite D call. Germline values: CDR1 MNHEY, CDR2 SMNVEV (reference sequence). V was trimmed by 5 bases and J by 0 bases, leaving 11 bases between them. The CDR3 runs 15 residues. The CDR3 loop reads CASSPHYTSNQPQHF. CDR3 bases: TGTGCCAGCAGTCCGCATTACACTAGCAATCAGCCCCAGCATTTT.

This chain joins TRBV27 and TRBJ2-1, with 9 bases fitting TRBD2. Looked up from germline, CDR1 is MNHEY and CDR2 is SMNVEV (reference sequence). With V trimmed by 6 bases and J by 5 bases, 8 bases remained unmatched. The CDR3 is 15 residues long. Written as DNA, the CDR3 is TGTGCCAGCAGCCTGGGACTAGCCCGGAACAATGAGCAGTTCTTC. It encodes CASSLGLARNNEQFF.

The chain carries TRBV7-9 and TRBJ2-7, with D possibly TRBD1 on 5 matching bases. With 0 bases removed from V and 3 bases from J, the gap between germline ends came to 9 bases. CDR3 length: 14 residues. In germline, CDR1 is SEHNR, CDR2 FQNEAQ (reference sequence). The CDR3 DNA reads TGTGCCAGCAGCTTAGCAGGGGCGAACTACGAGCAGTACTTC. As protein: CASSLAGANYEQYF.

The rearrangement uses TRBV18 and TRBJ1-2, with 8 bases identical to TRBD1. The germline V gene encodes CDR1 KGHSH and CDR2 LQKENI. The CDR3 sequence is 15 residues long. J gave up 5 bases and V 2 bases, and 7 bases lay outside the gene matches. In DNA, the CDR3 is TGTGCCAGCTCACCAGGGACAGGTGGTGGGTATGGCTACACCTTC. Its protein is CASSPGTGGGYGYTF.

The genes are TRBV30 and TRBJ2-5; D unclear. CDR3 size: 13 residues. Trimming left V 0 bases short and J 1 base short, with 6 bases between. CDR1 GTSNPN and CDR2 SVGIG come from the germline V gene (reference sequence). The CDR3 sequence is CAWSVLPQETQYF. The CDR3 region has the DNA TGTGCCTGGAGTGTACTGCCCCAAGAGACCCAGTACTTC.

CDR3 amino acids: CASRPLGQVVYGYTF. The DNA for the CDR3 is TGTGCCAGCAGGCCCCTTGGACAGGTGGTCTATGGCTACACCTTC. The genes are TRBV27 and TRBJ1-2, with 7 bases identical to TRBD1. The V and J ends lost 6 bases and 4 bases, in that order; junction bases with no gene match: 11. This CDR3 is built from 15 residues. Per germline, CDR1 MNHEY and CDR2 SMNVEV (reference sequence).

This rearrangement joins TRBV14 to TRBJ2-3; D is possibly TRBD1 (5 bases). Deletions cut 4 bases from V and 8 bases from J, with 16 bases between. Germline values: CDR1 SGHDN, CDR2 FVKESK. This CDR3 has 14 residues. The CDR3 DNA is TGTGCCAGCAGCCGGGTTCAGGGCTCCGTTACGCAGTATTTT. Translating it yields CASSRVQGSVTQYF.